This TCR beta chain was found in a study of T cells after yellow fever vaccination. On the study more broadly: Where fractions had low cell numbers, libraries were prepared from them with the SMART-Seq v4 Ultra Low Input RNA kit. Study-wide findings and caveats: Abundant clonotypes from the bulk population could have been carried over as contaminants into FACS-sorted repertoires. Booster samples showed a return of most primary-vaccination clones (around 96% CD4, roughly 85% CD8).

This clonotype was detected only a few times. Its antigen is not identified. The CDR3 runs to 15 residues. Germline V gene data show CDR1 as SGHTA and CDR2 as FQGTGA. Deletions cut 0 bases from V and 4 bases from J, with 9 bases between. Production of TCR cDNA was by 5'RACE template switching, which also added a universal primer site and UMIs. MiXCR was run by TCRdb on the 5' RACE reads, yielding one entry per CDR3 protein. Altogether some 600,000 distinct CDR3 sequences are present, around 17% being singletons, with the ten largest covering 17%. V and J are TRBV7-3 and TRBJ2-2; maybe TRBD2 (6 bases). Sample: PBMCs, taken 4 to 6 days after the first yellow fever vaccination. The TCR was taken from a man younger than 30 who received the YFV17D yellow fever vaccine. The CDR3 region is CASSLTLRGTGELFF. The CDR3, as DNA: TGTGCCAGCAGCTTAACGTTGCGGGGCACCGGGGAGCTGTTTTTT.